The T cell receptor (beta chain) under discussion was sequenced for a study of blood T cell repertoires in COVID-19. V dropped 4 bases and J dropped 4 bases, with 8 bases sitting between them. Per germline, CDR1 SGHAT and CDR2 FQNNGV. The CDR3 is made up of 12 amino acids. Assay: immunoSEQ multiplex PCR; the TCRdb copy retains only in-frame clones and omits some. The table records fewer than 25,000 clones, around 90% of them present only once. Input material: peripheral blood. The rearrangement links TRBV11-2 to TRBJ2-7; D not certain. The sequence was obtained from a human donor in a cohort sampled during active COVID-19. CDR3 sequence: CASSSQQYEQYF. Here the CDR3 DNA reads TGTGCCAGCAGCTCACAACAATACGAGCAGTACTTC.